This TCR beta chain came from a study of early T cells in non-severe SARS-CoV-2 infection. Study overall: RNA in bulk from unsorted whole blood was sequenced, and chains were unpaired. Study observations and caveats: Using VDJdb, the matching emphasized anti-spike CD8 responses while missing private and CD4 specificities.

In this sample, this clonotype turned up a few times. Its matching antigen is unknown. From germline, CDR1 is SGHAT and CDR2 FQNNGV. CDR3 length: 18 residues. V was clipped by 2 bases and J by 4 bases, with 21 bases between them. Individual cDNA molecules carried attached unique molecular identifiers. TCRdb reprocessed the 5' RACE reads with MiXCR, giving one entry per CDR3 protein. The sample lists more than 65,000 distinct CDR3 sequences, about 13% occurring once. The origin of this receptor is an adult who was a healthcare worker with PCR-confirmed SARS-CoV-2 infection or an uninfected control (not recorded which). The chain carries TRBV11-2 and TRBJ2-1; D assignment may be TRBD1 or TRBD2 (7 bases each). Sequencing was done on a sample of whole blood. CDR3 nucleotide sequence: TGTGCCAGCAGCTTACCCAGGGGGGGAAAGGGAGTATACAATGAGCAGTTCTTC. Protein product: CASSLPRGGKGVYNEQFF.